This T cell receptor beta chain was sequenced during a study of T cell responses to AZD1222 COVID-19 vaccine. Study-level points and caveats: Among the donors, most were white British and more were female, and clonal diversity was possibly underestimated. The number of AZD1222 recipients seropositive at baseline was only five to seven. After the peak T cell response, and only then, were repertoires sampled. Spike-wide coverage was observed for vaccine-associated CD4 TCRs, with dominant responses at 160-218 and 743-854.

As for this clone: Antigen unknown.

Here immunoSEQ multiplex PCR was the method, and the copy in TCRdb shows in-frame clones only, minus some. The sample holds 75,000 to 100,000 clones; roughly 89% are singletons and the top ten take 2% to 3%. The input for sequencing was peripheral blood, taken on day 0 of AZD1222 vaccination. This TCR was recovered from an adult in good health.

The CDR3 loop reads CASSFSGGGGTEAFF. The CDR3 bases are TGTGCCAGCAGCTTTTCAGGGGGTGGGGGCACTGAAGCTTTCTTT. The chain carries TRBV7-9 and TRBJ1-1, with 7 nucleotides matching TRBD1. The CDR3 extends over 15 amino acids. CDR1 is SEHNR, CDR2 FQNEAQ, per germline (reference sequence). Germline trimming cut 3 bases from V and 4 bases from J; bases unmatched to any gene: 8.